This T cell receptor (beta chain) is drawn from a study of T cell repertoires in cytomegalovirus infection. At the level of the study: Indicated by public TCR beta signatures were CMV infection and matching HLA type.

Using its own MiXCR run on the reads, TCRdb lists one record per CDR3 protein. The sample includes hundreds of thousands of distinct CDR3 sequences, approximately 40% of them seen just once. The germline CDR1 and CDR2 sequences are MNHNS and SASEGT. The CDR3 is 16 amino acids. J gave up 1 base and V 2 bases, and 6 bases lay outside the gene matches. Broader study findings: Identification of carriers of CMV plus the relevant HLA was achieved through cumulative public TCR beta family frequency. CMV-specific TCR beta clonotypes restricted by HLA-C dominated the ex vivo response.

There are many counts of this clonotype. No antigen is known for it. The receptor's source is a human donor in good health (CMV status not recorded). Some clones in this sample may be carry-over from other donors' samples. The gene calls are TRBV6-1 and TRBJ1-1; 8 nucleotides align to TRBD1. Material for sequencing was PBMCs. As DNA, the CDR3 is TGTGCCAGCAGTGAAAGGCAGGGGGCGGGGAACACTGAAGCTTTCTTT. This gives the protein CASSERQGAGNTEAFF.